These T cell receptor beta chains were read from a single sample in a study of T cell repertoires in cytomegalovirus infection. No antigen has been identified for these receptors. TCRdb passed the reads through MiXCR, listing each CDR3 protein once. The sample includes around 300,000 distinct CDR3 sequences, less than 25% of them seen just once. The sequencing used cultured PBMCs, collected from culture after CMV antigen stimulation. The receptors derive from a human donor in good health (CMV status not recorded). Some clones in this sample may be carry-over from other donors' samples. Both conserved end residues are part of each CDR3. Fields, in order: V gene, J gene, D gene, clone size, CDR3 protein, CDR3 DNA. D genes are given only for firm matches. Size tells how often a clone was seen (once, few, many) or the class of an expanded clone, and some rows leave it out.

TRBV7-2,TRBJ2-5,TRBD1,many,CASSLRGGQGETQYF,TGTGCCAGCAGCTTAAGGGGAGGACAGGGAGAGACCCAGTACTTC
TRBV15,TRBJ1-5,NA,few,CATSTPGGNQPQHF,TGTGCCACCAGCACCCCGGGGGGGAATCAGCCCCAGCATTTT
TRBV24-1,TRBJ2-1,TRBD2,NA,CATSDQTSGSSYNEQFF,TGTGCCACCAGTGACCAGACTAGCGGGAGCTCCTACAATGAGCAGTTCTTC
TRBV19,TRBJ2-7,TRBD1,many,CASTDRGNEQYF,TGTGCCAGTACGGACAGGGGGAACGAGCAGTACTTC
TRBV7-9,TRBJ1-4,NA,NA,CASSFPRGAVATNEKLFF,TGTGCCAGCAGCTTTCCTAGGGGGGCCGTTGCAACTAATGAAAAACTGTTTTTT
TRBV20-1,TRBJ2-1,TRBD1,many,CSASPGTGGVYNEQFF,TGCAGTGCTAGCCCCGGGACAGGAGGAGTCTACAATGAGCAGTTCTTC
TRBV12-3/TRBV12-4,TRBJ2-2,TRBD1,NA,CASSPITGTGYTGELFF,TGTGCCAGCAGTCCCATCACCGGGACAGGATACACCGGGGAGCTGTTTTTT
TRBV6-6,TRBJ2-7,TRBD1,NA,CASSSGQGWDEQYF,TGTGCCAGCAGTTCCGGACAGGGATGGGACGAGCAGTACTTC
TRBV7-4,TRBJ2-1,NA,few,CASRDGGGGYNEQFF,TGTGCCAGCAGGGATGGAGGGGGCGGCTACAATGAGCAGTTCTTC
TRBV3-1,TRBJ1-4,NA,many,CASSQLGSEKLFF,TGTGCCAGCAGCCAATTGGGATCTGAAAAACTGTTTTTT